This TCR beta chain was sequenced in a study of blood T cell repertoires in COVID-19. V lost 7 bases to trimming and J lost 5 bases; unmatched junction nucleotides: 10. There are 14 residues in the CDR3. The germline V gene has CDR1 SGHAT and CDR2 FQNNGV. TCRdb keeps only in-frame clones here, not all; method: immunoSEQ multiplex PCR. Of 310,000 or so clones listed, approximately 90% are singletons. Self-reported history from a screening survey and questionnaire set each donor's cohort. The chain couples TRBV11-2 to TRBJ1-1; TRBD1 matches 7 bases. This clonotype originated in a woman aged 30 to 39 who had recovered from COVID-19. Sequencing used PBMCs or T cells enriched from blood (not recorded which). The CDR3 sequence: CASTDRSWDTEAFF. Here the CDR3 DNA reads TGTGCCAGCACGGACAGGTCGTGGGATACTGAAGCTTTCTTT.